The entry that follows covers one TCR beta chain sequence. Antigen unknown. These data are taken from a study of blood T cells in healthy people across ages. Whole-study findings and limits: The study found TCR beta diversity correlated strongly with naive T cell percentage.

Per germline, CDR1 MNHNY and CDR2 SVGAGI (reference sequence). The length of the CDR3 is 16 residues. Trimming took 4 bases from V and 2 from J, leaving 16 bases between them. The people who gave samples were healthy Caucasians from Russia, aged roughly 6 to 100. Donors each provided 7.5 to 10 milliliters of peripheral blood. The use of a sample-barcoded 5' primer and a J-beta primer mix characterized a second PCR of roughly 6 to 11 cycles. TCRdb re-called the 5' RACE reads with MiXCR, one entry per CDR3 protein. The data show over a million distinct CDR3 sequences, 35% to 45% seen once. Sequencing was performed on blood. J is TRBJ2-3 and V is TRBV6-6; D is unresolved. The receptor comes from a woman younger than 30 in good health. In nucleotides, the CDR3 is TGTGCCAGCAGTTCCGGCGAAGGGAAATTCACAGATACGCAGTATTTT. It is translated as CASSSGEGKFTDTQYF.